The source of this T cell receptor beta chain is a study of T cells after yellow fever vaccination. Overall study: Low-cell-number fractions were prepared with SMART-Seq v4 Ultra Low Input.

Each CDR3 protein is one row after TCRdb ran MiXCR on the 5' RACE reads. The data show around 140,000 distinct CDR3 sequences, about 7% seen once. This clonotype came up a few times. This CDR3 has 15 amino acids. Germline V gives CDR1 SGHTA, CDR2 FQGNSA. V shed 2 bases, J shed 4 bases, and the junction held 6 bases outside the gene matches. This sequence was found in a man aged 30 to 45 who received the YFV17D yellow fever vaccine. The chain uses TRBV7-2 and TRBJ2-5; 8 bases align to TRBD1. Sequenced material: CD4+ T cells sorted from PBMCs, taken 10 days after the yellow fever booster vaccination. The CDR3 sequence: CASSLNRGRGETQYF. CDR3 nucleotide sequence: TGTGCCAGCAGCTTAAACAGGGGGAGAGGAGAGACCCAGTACTTC.